This TCR beta chain was found in a study of cytomegalovirus exposure and HLA in healthy donors. CDR1 is SNHLY and CDR2 is FYNNEI in the germline V gene. The CDR3 totals 14 residues. PCR employed 60 Vbeta and 13 Jbeta primers. As processed by the authors: Later reanalysis found around 74 million unique TCR beta chains, about 11 million of them shared. Here immunoSEQ multiplex PCR was the method, and the copy in TCRdb shows in-frame clones only, minus some. V and J calls and clone size are those listed in that table; D and trimming were worked out from the DNA. Altogether 150,000 to 200,000 clones are present, about 79% being singletons, with the ten largest covering over 12%. The study's findings and limits: Equally common other TCR beta chains were less clonally expanded than HLA-associated ones, a later analysis found. What TCR beta sequences reportedly achieved was accurate prediction of HLA-A and HLA-B alleles in most subjects.

Concerning this clone itself: Antigen specificity is unknown.

The sample taken for sequencing was PBMCs. The clonotype originates from a man aged 45-65 years in good health and CMV-seropositive. V gene TRBV2 combines with J gene TRBJ2-5, with D possibly being TRBD2 (7 bases). The J call may be in error: the DNA end matches TRBJ2-7 better. CDR3: CASSEGGRVSEQYF. In DNA form, the CDR3 reads TGTGCCAGCAGTGAGGGGGGGCGGGTAAGCGAGCAGTACTTC.